Below are 28 T cell receptor beta chains sequenced from a single sample in a study of blood T cell repertoires in COVID-19 (dated by TCRdb to the early 2020s). Receptor amplification or capture employed the immunoSEQ multiplex PCR assay. Held by TCRdb, this immuneACCESS table contains in-frame sequences only and omits some clones. Under half of the omission traces to an unresolved V gene where checked; the cause of the rest is unknown. Recorded for this sample are approximately 500,000 clones; around nine tenths of them occurred a single time. 7.8% of the sample goes to the ten largest clones. The sample was peripheral blood. The receptors derive from a woman between 45 and 65 years old with COVID-19, enrolled during active disease.

The genes are TRBV29-1 and TRBJ2-3; D is possibly TRBD2 (6 bases). The CDR3 spans 14 residues. The V end lost 8 bases, the J end lost 3 bases, and 18 bases lay between the germline ends. Germline-derived CDR1 and CDR2 are SQVTM and ANQGSEA. The CDR3 nucleotides are TGCAGCCATATCGGGCGGGGTGCGACAGATACGCAGTATTTT. It codes for CSHIGRGATDTQYF.

J is TRBJ1-3 and V is TRBV19; D is ambiguous. There are 14 residues in the CDR3. The germline CDR1 and CDR2 sequences are LNHDA and SQIVND (reference sequence). V was pared by 3 bases and J by 0 bases, with 6 bases between. In DNA, the CDR3 is TGTGCCAGTAGTATGTTCTACTCTGGAAACACCATATATTTT. Translating gives CASSMFYSGNTIYF.

J is TRBJ2-3 and V is TRBV5-1; 11 positions agree with TRBD2. This CDR3 region has 17 residues. CDR1 is SGHRS and CDR2 is YFSETQ in the germline V gene. V shed 5 bases, J shed 2 bases, and the junction held 10 bases outside the gene matches. As DNA, the CDR3 is TGCGCCAGCAGTCATCCGGCTAGCGGGGGGTTCACAGATACGCAGTATTTT. As protein: CASSHPASGGFTDTQYF.

This rearrangement joins TRBV28 to TRBJ1-6; 8 positions match TRBD1. CDR1 and CDR2 (germline): MDHEN, SYDVKM. The CDR3 spans 19 residues. V gave up 6 bases and J gave up 6 bases; unmatched junction bases: 19. The CDR3 reads CASSPHKRTGPRTNSPLHF. The CDR3 nucleotides read TGTGCCAGCAGCCCACACAAAAGGACAGGGCCCCGAACTAATTCACCCCTCCACTTT. The whole variable domain, filled in from reference TRBV28 and TRBJ1-6, reads DVKVTQSSRYLVKRTGEKVFLECVQDMDHENMFWYRQDPGLGLRLIYFSYDVKMKEKGDIPEGYSVSREKKERFSLILESASTNQTSMYLCASSPHKRTGPRTNSPLHFGNGTRLTVT.

The chain has TRBV18 and TRBJ1-2, with no clear D. The V end was cut by 6 bases, the J end by 6 bases, with 11 bases between. This CDR3 has 12 residues. Germline CDR1 and CDR2: KGHSH and LQKENI. CDR3 loop: CASSLDIDGYTF. CDR3 DNA sequence: TGTGCCAGCTCGCTCGACATAGATGGCTACACCTTC.

This clone was seen just once. V usage is TRBV19 and J usage is TRBJ1-1; 7 positions agree with TRBD1. Germline V gene data show CDR1 as LNHDA and CDR2 as SQIVND (reference sequence). The CDR3 loop spans 13 amino acids. With 8 bases clipped from V and 3 bases from J, the junction kept 6 bases outside the gene matches. The CDR3 here is CASATTGDTEAFF. Here the CDR3 DNA reads TGTGCCAGTGCTACCACAGGGGACACTGAAGCTTTCTTT.

The chain has TRBV19 and TRBJ1-1; D ambiguous. Trimming left V 7 bases short and J 0 bases short, with 9 bases between. This CDR3 has 13 residues. The germline V gene encodes CDR1 LNHDA and CDR2 SQIVND (reference sequence). The CDR3 loop is CASTELMNTEAFF. The CDR3, as DNA: TGTGCCAGTACGGAGCTTATGAACACTGAAGCTTTCTTT.

The chain carries TRBV3-1 (or the pseudogene TRBV3-2) and TRBJ1-1; no clear D gene. The V gene lost 3 bases and the J gene lost 4 bases, with 12 bases spanning the gap. This CDR3 has 14 amino acids. Looked up from germline, CDR1 is LGHDT and CDR2 is YNNKEL (reference sequence). CDR3 DNA: TGTGCCAGCAGCCACGGTTCGGGTGGCACTGAAGCTTTCTTT. Amino acids: CASSHGSGGTEAFF.

The chain is built from TRBV5-5 and TRBJ2-3; 12 nucleotides match TRBD1. The CDR3 has 16 amino acids. Germline assignment: CDR1 SGHKS and CDR2 YYEKEE (reference sequence). The trim removed 2 bases at V and 5 bases at J, leaving 6 bases unmatched. The CDR3 is CASSFRDRGRRDTQYF. In DNA, the CDR3 is TGTGCCAGCAGCTTCCGGGACAGGGGGCGCAGAGATACGCAGTATTTT.

This chain connects TRBV6-5 to TRBJ2-7; D unresolved. Germline-derived CDR1 and CDR2 are MNHEY and SVGAGI. This CDR3 is built from 14 residues. V was trimmed by 2 bases and J by 2 bases, leaving 10 bases between them. The CDR3 coding sequence is TGTGCCAGCAGTTACGAGCTGGCGGCCTACGAGCAGTACTTC. Its translation is CASSYELAAYEQYF.

V and J are TRBV11-2 and TRBJ2-3, with TRBD2 matching 7 bases. Germline values: CDR1 SGHAT, CDR2 FQNNGV. With V trimmed by 4 bases and J by 5 bases, 3 bases remained unmatched. CDR3 size: 13 residues. The CDR3, as DNA: TGTGCCAGCAGCTGGGCGGGGGAAGATACGCAGTATTTT. Encoded protein: CASSWAGEDTQYF.

This clone was seen a handful of times. The rearrangement links TRBV5-4 to TRBJ1-2; 9 bases are shared with TRBD1. With V trimmed by 4 bases and J by 6 bases, 19 bases remained unmatched. Looked up from germline, CDR1 is SGHNT and CDR2 is YYREEE (reference sequence). The CDR3 sequence is 18 residues long. The CDR3 coding sequence is TGTGCCAGCAGCAACAAAAAGGGACAGGGTGTCTCGATGGATGGCTACACCTTC. Translated, it gives CASSNKKGQGVSMDGYTF.

Written as DNA, the CDR3 is TGTGCCAGCAGTAACAACAACCAAGAGACCCAGTACTTC. It encodes CASSNNNQETQYF. V usage is TRBV7-7 and J usage is TRBJ2-5; D gene ambiguous. CDR1 is SSHAT and CDR2 is FNYEAQ in the germline V gene (reference sequence). CDR3 length: 13 residues. Trimming pared 6 bases from V and 0 bases from J, leaving 8 bases between.

The chain links TRBV19 to TRBJ2-7; 8 bases agree with TRBD1. The length of the CDR3 is 15 residues. Unmatched junction bases numbered 6, after V lost 4 bases and J lost 1 base. Per the germline V gene, CDR1 is LNHDA and CDR2 is SQIVND (reference sequence). CDR3 nucleotide sequence: TGTGCCAGTAGTACCGGGACAGGAGGGTCCTACGAGCAGTACTTC. Encoded protein: CASSTGTGGSYEQYF.

With respect to this clone: The identical CDR3 is also encoded by other nucleotide sequences in the sample. This sequence joins TRBV6-5 and TRBJ2-1; 9 bases are a match to TRBD2. Germline V lookup: CDR1 MNHEY, CDR2 SVGAGI. This CDR3 is 14 amino acids long. Unmatched junction bases numbered 5, after V lost 7 bases and J lost 4 bases. CDR3 sequence reads: CASILAGAYNEQFF. CDR3 DNA sequence: TGTGCCAGCATATTAGCGGGGGCGTACAATGAGCAGTTCTTC.

The V and J genes are TRBV24-1 and TRBJ1-1; tentatively, D is TRBD1 (5 bases). The germline V and J ends were trimmed by 2 bases and 4 bases, with 7 bases remaining between them. CDR1 KGHDR and CDR2 SFDVKD come from the germline V gene. The CDR3 is 13 amino acids. This CDR3 reads CATSDWGSTEAFF. In DNA form, the CDR3 reads TGTGCCACCAGTGATTGGGGCAGCACTGAAGCTTTCTTT.

As DNA, the CDR3 is TGCGCCAGCACAGGGGACAGTTTCTATGGCTACACCTTC. Translating gives CASTGDSFYGYTF. The V and J genes are TRBV5-1 and TRBJ1-2; 7 positions match TRBD1. This CDR3 comprises 13 residues. Per germline, CDR1 SGHRS and CDR2 YFSETQ. The trim removed 6 bases at V and 4 bases at J, leaving 6 bases unmatched.

The chain has TRBV28 and TRBJ1-5; D ambiguous. V lost 6 bases and J 7 bases, leaving 13 bases between the germline ends. Germline assignment: CDR1 MDHEN and CDR2 SYDVKM. This CDR3 spans 13 amino acids. CDR3 in amino acids: CASSQVREQPQHF. Here the CDR3 DNA reads TGTGCCAGCAGCCAGGTCAGAGAACAGCCCCAGCATTTT.

Details on this clone: Other DNA sequences within the sample encode an identical CDR3. The DNA of the CDR3 is TGTGCCAGCAGCTTACCCGGACAGGGCACAGATACGCAGTATTTT. This encodes CASSLPGQGTDTQYF. This sequence joins TRBV5-4 and TRBJ2-3; 7 bases fit TRBD1. CDR1 and CDR2 from the germline V gene are SGHNT and YYREEE (reference sequence). The CDR3 spans 15 residues. Unmatched junction bases numbered 4, after V lost 2 bases and J lost 1 base.

The chain links TRBV19 to TRBJ2-3, with unresolved D. Germline V gene sequence: CDR1 LNHDA, CDR2 SQIVND (reference sequence). V shed 3 bases and J shed 5 bases, with 15 bases lying between them. The CDR3 runs to 15 residues. The CDR3 sequence is CASSMNGESRDTQYF. The CDR3 DNA sequence: TGTGCCAGTAGTATGAACGGAGAATCCAGAGATACGCAGTATTTT.

This clone appeared a few times. The chain carries TRBV29-1 and TRBJ2-2, with D perhaps matching TRBD2 (6 bases). Trimming took off 4 bases at V and 6 bases at J, with 15 bases between the two ends. The CDR3 totals 14 residues. Germline assignment: CDR1 SQVTM and CDR2 ANQGSEA. CDR3 protein: CSVGLPSEAGELFF. The CDR3 DNA reads as TGCAGCGTTGGACTCCCTAGCGAGGCCGGGGAGCTGTTTTTT.

The chain joins TRBV27 to TRBJ1-2; no reliable D call. CDR3 length: 14 amino acids. Germline V lookup: CDR1 MNHEY, CDR2 SMNVEV (reference sequence). The V end was cut by 8 bases, the J end by 7 bases, with 20 bases between. The DNA of the CDR3 is TGTGCCAGCTCCCCTAAGAGGGAAGTCGGTGGCTACACCTTC. Residues: CASSPKREVGGYTF.

The CDR3 loop is CASQGANQPQHF. CDR3 nucleotides: TGTGCCAGTCAGGGGGCCAATCAGCCCCAGCATTTT. The J gene is TRBJ1-5, the V gene TRBV19; TRBD1 agrees at 8 bases. The CDR3 has 12 amino acids. Trimming took 8 bases from V and 3 from J; bases not matched to a gene: 0. CDR1 LNHDA and CDR2 SQIVND come from the germline V gene (reference sequence).

This clone was counted once. The rearrangement joins TRBV10-2 to TRBJ1-5; D is undetermined. Germline assignment: CDR1 WSHSY and CDR2 SAAADI. The ends were cut back, 0 bases at V and 0 bases at J, with 15 bases in the middle. The CDR3 has 18 amino acids. The CDR3: CASSESSNARASNQPQHF. In nucleotides, the CDR3 is TGCGCCAGCAGTGAGTCTTCCAATGCGAGAGCTAGCAATCAGCCCCAGCATTTT.

V usage is TRBV9 and J usage is TRBJ1-6; D is unresolved. The V end lost 4 bases, the J end lost 9 bases, and 20 bases lay between the germline ends. CDR3 size: 16 residues. Germline values: CDR1 SGDLS, CDR2 YYNGEE. CDR3 DNA sequence: TGTGCCAGCAGCCCCTCTACGGGAGTCTCGGGTTCACCCCTCCACTTT. It codes for CASSPSTGVSGSPLHF.

This rearrangement joins TRBV19 to TRBJ2-6; maybe TRBD1 (5 bases). CDR3 length: 16 amino acids. Germline values: CDR1 LNHDA, CDR2 SQIVND (reference sequence). Trimming cost V 6 bases and J 2 bases, with 14 bases left between them. The CDR3 loop is CASSDRGRAGANVLTF. CDR3 in DNA: TGTGCCAGTAGCGACAGAGGTCGGGCTGGGGCCAACGTCCTGACTTTC.

The rearrangement joins TRBV24-1 to TRBJ1-2; D might be TRBD1 (5 bases). CDR1 and CDR2 (germline): KGHDR, SFDVKD. This CDR3 is 16 amino acids long. Trimming left V 0 bases short and J 5 bases short, with 15 bases between. The CDR3 DNA is TGTGCCACCAGTGATTTGTGCTCCAGGGTACAGTATGGCTACACCTTC. Translating gives CATSDLCSRVQYGYTF.

This clone was counted a single time. The chain recombines TRBV7-2 with TRBJ1-2; TRBD1 is a possible D gene (6 bases). This CDR3 spans 16 amino acids. Germline V gene sequence: CDR1 SGHTA, CDR2 FQGNSA. V was cut by 6 bases and J by 6 bases, with 23 bases left in between. The CDR3 sequence is CASSYPPDSFEDGYTF. The CDR3 nucleotides read TGTGCCAGCAGTTATCCTCCGGACAGCTTCGAGGATGGCTACACCTTC.